The 11 T cell receptor beta chains in this list originate from one sample, sequenced in a study of blood T cell repertoires in COVID-19. The protocol was immunoSEQ multiplex PCR, while the TCRdb copy is restricted to in-frame clones and leaves out a portion. The table records 150,000 or so clones, 84% of them present only once. The sequencing sample was made of peripheral blood. Receptors originate from a man in his forties or fifties who had recovered from COVID-19.

J is TRBJ1-2 and V is TRBV28; unclear D gene. Trimming took off 2 bases at V and 5 bases at J, with 12 bases between the two ends. The CDR3 contains 14 residues. Per the germline V gene, CDR1 is MDHEN and CDR2 is SYDVKM. As DNA, the CDR3 is TGTGCCAGCAGTTTACGCCATAGATCTTATGGCTACACCTTC. This translates into CASSLRHRSYGYTF.

The chain carries TRBV5-1 and TRBJ2-3; D is ambiguous. V gave up 3 bases and J gave up 0 bases, with 8 bases separating them. CDR3 length: 14 amino acids. Looked up from germline, CDR1 is SGHRS and CDR2 is YFSETQ. For the CDR3, the DNA is TGCGCCAGCAGCTCCCACAGCAGCACAGATACGCAGTATTTT. Its translation: CASSSHSSTDTQYF.

This chain uses TRBV7-3 with TRBJ2-3; D is perhaps TRBD2 (7 bases). Germline V gives CDR1 SGHTA, CDR2 FQGTGA. Trimming took 5 bases from V and 2 from J, leaving 14 bases between them. The CDR3 totals 15 residues. CDR3 bases: TGTGCCAGCAGCCCCAAGGGGGGGATCACAGATACGCAGTATTTT. As protein: CASSPKGGITDTQYF.

The chain couples TRBV15 to TRBJ2-7; no definite D call. The CDR3 is made up of 14 amino acids. CDR1 is LNHNV and CDR2 is YYDKDF in the germline V gene (reference sequence). Trimming took off 5 bases at V and 4 bases at J, with 15 bases between the two ends. The CDR3 here is CATSARVKLYEQYF. For the CDR3, the DNA is TGTGCCACCAGCGCCCGGGTTAAGTTGTACGAGCAGTACTTC.

The chain combines TRBV14 with TRBJ2-1, with 9 bases that match TRBD2. The J segment lost 6 bases and the V segment lost 7 bases, leaving 13 bases of the junction unmatched. This CDR3 is 16 amino acids long. Germline V gene sequence: CDR1 SGHDN, CDR2 FVKESK. CDR3 in amino acids: CASTPGGGGAGNEQFF. DNA for the CDR3: TGTGCCAGCACCCCCGGGGGCGGGGGGGCAGGCAATGAGCAGTTCTTC.

This chain connects TRBV19 to TRBJ1-5; perhaps TRBD1 as D (6 bases). The CDR3 has 13 residues. Per the germline V gene, CDR1 is LNHDA and CDR2 is SQIVND (reference sequence). V was trimmed by 7 bases and J by 4 bases, leaving 11 bases between them. The CDR3 loop reads CASIGQGNQPQHF. The CDR3 region has the DNA TGTGCCAGTATAGGGCAGGGGAATCAGCCCCAGCATTTT.

The genes are TRBV19 and TRBJ1-6, with D tentatively TRBD1 (6 bases). Trimming removed 6 bases from V and 7 bases from J, with 19 bases in between. The CDR3 totals 16 residues. Germline V gene lookup returns CDR1 LNHDA and CDR2 SQIVND (reference sequence). CDR3 amino acids: CASSRRDAGANSPLHF. In nucleotides, the CDR3 is TGTGCCAGTAGCCGCAGGGACGCGGGGGCGAATTCACCCCTCCACTTT.

This chain links TRBV24-1 with TRBJ2-1; possible D gene TRBD2, 5 bases. V was cut by 2 bases and J by 0 bases, with 16 bases left in between. The CDR3 loop spans 18 amino acids. The germline CDR1 and CDR2 sequences are KGHDR and SFDVKD. The CDR3 loop reads CATSDSTGGPSSYNEQFF. The CDR3, as DNA: TGTGCCACCAGTGATTCCACCGGCGGGCCAAGCTCCTACAATGAGCAGTTCTTC.

This clone was found a few times. The chain employs TRBV27 and TRBJ2-3; a possible D gene is TRBD1 (6 bases). V gave up 6 bases and J gave up 1 base, with 14 bases separating them. This CDR3 is built from 15 residues. Germline loops: CDR1 MNHEY, CDR2 SMNVEV (reference sequence). The CDR3: CASSSGARGTDTQYF. The CDR3 DNA sequence: TGTGCCAGCAGCTCAGGGGCTAGGGGCACAGATACGCAGTATTTT.

Comments on this clone: This sample includes further DNA sequences coding for the same CDR3. The chain recombines TRBV6-4 with TRBJ2-3, with 7 bases identical to TRBD1. V lost 0 bases, J lost 4 bases, and 1 base stayed unmatched. Germline-derived CDR1 and CDR2 are MRHNA and SNTAGT. The CDR3 has 14 residues. CDR3 nucleotide sequence: TGTGCCAGCAGTGACTCGCAGGGGGCAGATACGCAGTATTTT. Translated: CASSDSQGADTQYF.

The rearrangement links TRBV19 to TRBJ2-1; 10 bases align to TRBD2. This CDR3 has 17 residues. J gave up 4 bases and V 2 bases, and 8 bases lay outside the gene matches. Per germline, CDR1 LNHDA and CDR2 SQIVND (reference sequence). The CDR3 spells CASSILPGLAVYNEQFF. DNA of the CDR3: TGTGCCAGTAGTATATTACCCGGACTAGCGGTGTACAATGAGCAGTTCTTC.